Below are 26 T cell receptor beta chains sequenced from a single sample in a study of early T cells in non-severe SARS-CoV-2 infection. TCRdb re-derived calls from the 5' RACE reads in MiXCR, one entry per CDR3 protein. This sample has about 26,000 distinct CDR3 sequences, with roughly 4% found just once. The sequenced material came from whole blood. The receptors derive from an adult who was a healthcare worker with PCR-confirmed SARS-CoV-2 infection or an uninfected control (not recorded which).

This clonotype was recorded many times. V gene TRBV7-9 combines with J gene TRBJ2-4, with TRBD1 matching over 8 bases. Germline loops: CDR1 SEHNR, CDR2 FQNEAQ (reference sequence). The CDR3 totals 16 residues. V was clipped by 3 bases and J by 8 bases; unmatched bases: 12. CDR3 protein: CASSFVFTGGEDIQYF. In nucleotides, the CDR3 is TGTGCCAGCAGCTTCGTATTCACAGGGGGTGAAGACATTCAGTACTTC.

This clonotype was recorded at least ten times. The chain recombines TRBV12-3 or TRBV12-4 with TRBJ2-1; D is possibly TRBD2 (5 bases). V was trimmed by 5 bases and J by 0 bases, leaving 11 bases between them. The CDR3 is made up of 15 amino acids. CDR3 loop: CASSVSGGSYNEQFF. As DNA, the CDR3 is TGTGCCAGCAGTGTGAGCGGAGGCTCCTACAATGAGCAGTTCTTC.

In this sample, this clonotype turned up many times. The chain uses TRBV7-9 and TRBJ2-1; TRBD2 might be the D (6 bases). The germline V gene encodes CDR1 SEHNR and CDR2 FQNEAQ (reference sequence). The CDR3 sequence is 18 residues long. V lost 3 bases, J lost 6 bases, and 24 bases lay in between. The CDR3 nucleotides read TGTGCCAGCAGCTTGGGATCGTTTGGGCGGGGAGACTTCAATGAGCAGTTCTTC. Its translation is CASSLGSFGRGDFNEQFF.

Many counts were recorded for this clonotype. This sequence joins TRBV20-1 and TRBJ2-7, with D perhaps being TRBD1 or TRBD2 (6 bases each). Germline V gives CDR1 DFQATT, CDR2 SNEGSKA (reference sequence). The CDR3 is 13 residues long. The V end was cut by 2 bases, the J end by 5 bases, with 13 bases between. CDR3 protein: CSARQGRFNEQYF. In DNA, the CDR3 is TGCAGTGCTAGACAGGGGAGGTTTAACGAGCAGTACTTC.

This clonotype was counted at least ten times. DNA for the CDR3: TGCAGCGTCACGCACTGGACAGGGTCAAACGAGCAGTACTTC. Amino acids: CSVTHWTGSNEQYF. The chain has TRBV29-1 and TRBJ2-7; 8 bases fit TRBD1. The CDR3 length is 14 residues. Trimming removed 6 bases from V and 5 bases from J; junction bases left unmatched: 12. Germline lookup yields CDR1 SQVTM and CDR2 ANQGSEA.

This clonotype was counted many times. The chain joins TRBV5-8 to TRBJ2-7; weak D call: TRBD2 (5 bases). Germline-derived CDR1 and CDR2 are SGHTS and YDEGEE. Trimming removed 0 bases at V and 13 bases at J, with 14 bases between. The CDR3 is 12 residues long. CDR3 coding DNA: TGTGCCAGCAGCTTGGTAGAGGGCCGGGAATACTTC. The encoded protein is CASSLVEGREYF.

This clonotype turned up a few times. Since a much larger clone is just one base distant, this may be a read error. The chain joins TRBV29-1 to TRBJ1-4; D gene unclear. Germline values: CDR1 SQVTM, CDR2 ANQGSEA. The CDR3 is made up of 10 amino acids. CDR3 amino acids: CSAGSEILFF. The CDR3 DNA reads TGCAGCGCCGGGAGTGAAATACTGTTTTTT.

This clonotype was seen ten or more times. This chain uses TRBV18 with TRBJ2-3, with no clear D. Germline V gene sequence: CDR1 KGHSH, CDR2 LQKENI. Trimming took 2 bases from V and 2 from J, leaving 11 bases between them. The CDR3 covers 15 residues. The CDR3 sequence is CASSPVGQLTDTQYF. DNA for the CDR3: TGTGCCAGCTCACCAGTCGGTCAACTCACAGATACGCAGTATTTT.

There are many counts of this clonotype. The chain combines TRBV5-5 with TRBJ2-7; D is uncertain. Trimming cost V 0 bases and J 2 bases, with 6 bases left between them. Germline loops: CDR1 SGHKS, CDR2 YYEKEE (reference sequence). The CDR3 spans 13 residues. CDR3 in DNA: TGTGCCAGCAGCTTGGCCCCAACCTACGAGCAGTACTTC. The encoded protein is CASSLAPTYEQYF. Together with reference TRBV5-5 and TRBJ2-7, the CDR3 gives the full variable domain: DAGVTQSPTHLIKTRGQQVTLRCSPISGHKSVSWYQQVLGQGPQFIFQYYEKEERGRGNFPDRFSARQFPNYSSELNVNALLLGDSALYLCASSLAPTYEQYFGPGTRLTVT.

This clonotype was detected many times. The rearrangement links TRBV20-1 to TRBJ2-1, with TRBD2 matching over 9 bases. CDR1 is DFQATT, CDR2 SNEGSKA, per germline (reference sequence). The V segment lost 0 bases and the J segment 13 bases; nucleotides outside the gene matches: 16. The CDR3 totals 16 residues. The CDR3 loop is CSARDLLEYSSGKQFF. In DNA form, the CDR3 reads TGCAGTGCTAGAGATCTCCTCGAATACTCTAGCGGGAAACAGTTCTTC.

This clonotype came up a few times. This chain links TRBV11-1 with TRBJ2-7; TRBD2 aligns across 8 bases. This CDR3 contains 15 residues. Germline-derived CDR1 and CDR2 are SGHAT and FQDESV (reference sequence). J was trimmed by 2 bases and V by 1 base; bases with no gene match: 4. The CDR3 spells CASSLVAGLPYEQYF. The CDR3, as DNA: TGTGCCAGCAGCTTAGTAGCGGGACTTCCCTACGAGCAGTACTTC.

This clonotype has ten or more counts. The J gene is TRBJ2-2, the V gene TRBV10-3; D is perhaps TRBD2 (5 bases). Germline CDR1 reads ENHRY; CDR2 reads SYGVKD. This CDR3 comprises 16 residues. Trimming removed 0 bases at V and 7 bases at J, with 15 bases between. The DNA for the CDR3 is TGTGCCATCAGTGAGTCCGATGAGGGAGTGAGCGGGGAGCTGTTTTTT. It is translated as CAISESDEGVSGELFF.

This clonotype was counted between two and nine times. V is TRBV19 and J is TRBJ2-2; 8 bases align to TRBD1. The germline V gene has CDR1 LNHDA and CDR2 SQIVND (reference sequence). This CDR3 has 16 amino acids. Unmatched junction bases numbered 5, after V lost 0 bases and J lost 5 bases. The CDR3, as DNA: TGTGCCAGTAGTATAGATCAGACAGGGGTAACCGGGGAGCTGTTTTTT. Its translation is CASSIDQTGVTGELFF.

Ten or more counts support this clonotype. The CDR3, as DNA: TGTGCCAGCAGCGTAGAGCAAGCGGGAGTACCCGGGGAGCTGTTTTTT. Translation gives CASSVEQAGVPGELFF. The chain is built from TRBV9 and TRBJ2-2; 8 bases line up with TRBD2. Germline lookup yields CDR1 SGDLS and CDR2 YYNGEE. Trimming at V came to 0 bases and at J to 6 bases, leaving 7 bases not matched to a gene. This CDR3 comprises 16 residues.

The sample holds many counts of this clonotype. The chain uses TRBV5-1 and TRBJ2-7, with TRBD2 matching over 9 bases. The CDR3 spans 14 residues. Germline lookup yields CDR1 SGHRS and CDR2 YFSETQ. Germline trimming cut 0 bases from V and 9 bases from J; bases unmatched to any gene: 7. The chain's CDR3 is CASSLGAGGRGQYF. The CDR3 bases are TGCGCCAGCAGCTTGGGAGCGGGAGGACGCGGGCAGTACTTC.

There are many counts of this clonotype. The chain recombines TRBV7-8 with TRBJ1-2; 9 bases are shared with TRBD1. The germline V gene has CDR1 SGHVS and CDR2 FQNEAQ. This CDR3 region has 13 residues. With V trimmed by 5 bases and J by 6 bases, 4 bases remained unmatched. CDR3 amino acids: CASSTRTGDGYTF. DNA for the CDR3: TGTGCCAGCAGCACTAGGACAGGGGATGGCTACACCTTC.

This clonotype was found a few times. This chain joins TRBV6-1 and TRBJ2-7, with D possibly TRBD1 on 5 matching bases. V lost 8 bases, J lost 2 bases, and 10 bases lay in between. The CDR3 totals 12 residues. The germline CDR1 and CDR2 sequences are MNHNS and SASEGT. This CDR3 is CASYRQPYEQYF. CDR3 sequence (DNA): TGTGCCAGCTACCGACAGCCCTACGAGCAGTACTTC.

This clonotype has ten or more counts. V is TRBV19 and J is TRBJ2-7, with 10 nucleotides matching TRBD2. The germline V gene encodes CDR1 LNHDA and CDR2 SQIVND (reference sequence). J was trimmed by 5 bases and V by 1 base; bases with no gene match: 14. This CDR3 region has 18 residues. CDR3 nucleotides: TGTGCCAGTAGTATAGTTGTCCAGCGGGAGGGCCTCGGCGACGAGCAGTACTTC. It translates to CASSIVVQREGLGDEQYF.

This clonotype was counted many times. One end of the junction fails to match germline, which may point to a read error. The rearrangement links TRBV29-1 to TRBJ2-7; D gene ambiguous. CDR3 length: 10 amino acids. CDR1 SQVTM and CDR2 ANQGSEA come from the germline V gene. For the CDR3, the DNA is TGCAGCGTTGGTTGGCCCTTACAAGTCTTC. Residues: CSVGWPLQVF.

This clonotype has at least ten counts. The rearrangement joins TRBV6-2 or TRBV6-3 to TRBJ2-1; 7 bases are a match to TRBD2. CDR3 length: 14 residues. J lost 7 bases, V lost 6 bases, and 9 bases had no gene match. Per germline, CDR1 MNHEY and CDR2 SVGEGT. CDR3: CASSLAAGWNEQFF. CDR3 nucleotide sequence: TGTGCCAGCAGCCTAGCGGCCGGGTGGAATGAGCAGTTCTTC.

In this sample, this clonotype turned up many times. The chain recombines TRBV5-1 with TRBJ2-2; D gene uncertain. V lost 0 bases and J 1 base, leaving 4 bases between the germline ends. The CDR3 totals 14 residues. Germline lookup yields CDR1 SGHRS and CDR2 YFSETQ. The CDR3 DNA reads as TGCGCCAGCAGCTTGGGTCAGAACACCGGGGAGCTGTTTTTT. Amino acid sequence: CASSLGQNTGELFF.

This clonotype was recorded many times. This chain uses TRBV3-1 with TRBJ2-2; TRBD2 matches at 14 bases. After removal of 4 bases from V and 3 bases from J, the junction contained 1 base not matched to a gene. The germline V gene encodes CDR1 LGHDT and CDR2 YNNKEL (reference sequence). The CDR3 totals 16 residues. The CDR3: CASSRTSGRYTGELFF. The CDR3 bases are TGTGCCAGCAGCCGGACTAGCGGGAGGTACACCGGGGAGCTGTTTTTT.

This clonotype showed up many times. This chain links TRBV7-2 with TRBJ2-7; 7 bases map to TRBD2. The length of the CDR3 is 17 residues. Germline V gene lookup returns CDR1 SGHTA and CDR2 FQGNSA. J was trimmed by 2 bases and V by 1 base; bases with no gene match: 11. This CDR3 is CASSLDGGRVIAYEQYF. CDR3 bases: TGTGCCAGCAGCTTAGATGGCGGGAGAGTAATTGCCTACGAGCAGTACTTC. The whole variable domain, filled in from reference TRBV7-2 and TRBJ2-7, reads GAGVSQSPSNKVTEKGKDVELRCDPISGHTALYWYRQSLGQGLEFLIYFQGNSAPDKSGLPSDRFSAERTGGSVSTLTIQRTQQEDSAVYLCASSLDGGRVIAYEQYFGPGTRLTVT.

This clonotype was seen ten or more times. The V gene is TRBV24-1, the J gene TRBJ1-2; 7 bases agree with TRBD1. With V trimmed by 2 bases and J by 6 bases, 5 bases remained unmatched. Germline V lookup: CDR1 KGHDR, CDR2 SFDVKD. This CDR3 contains 14 residues. CDR3 sequence reads: CATSDWAGGHGYTF. The CDR3 region has the DNA TGTGCCACCAGTGATTGGGCAGGGGGTCATGGCTACACCTTC.

The chain links TRBV20-1 to TRBJ2-1; 7 bases fit TRBD2. This CDR3 has 12 amino acids. Looked up from germline, CDR1 is DFQATT and CDR2 is SNEGSKA (reference sequence). After removal of 1 base from V and 13 bases from J, the junction contained 7 bases not matched to a gene. CDR3 loop: CSARAGSGIQFF. The CDR3 bases are TGCAGTGCTAGAGCAGGGAGCGGGATCCAGTTCTTC.

V usage is TRBV7-2 and J usage is TRBJ2-3; D possibly corresponds to TRBD2 (6 bases). V was clipped by 1 base and J by 7 bases, with 12 bases between them. In germline, CDR1 is SGHTA, CDR2 FQGNSA. The CDR3 has 14 residues. CDR3 DNA sequence: TGTGCCAGCAGCTTAGTGGGAGGACTTAATACGCAGTATTTT. Encoded protein: CASSLVGGLNTQYF.